These T cell receptor beta chains were read from a single sample in a study of blood T cell repertoires in COVID-19. Clones were sequenced by immunoSEQ multiplex PCR, and TCRdb holds only the in-frame ones, with some missing. The sample has 55,000 to 80,000 clones; approximately 78% are singletons. Sequenced input: peripheral blood. Receptors were obtained from a human donor in a cohort sampled during active COVID-19. Both conserved end residues are part of each CDR3. The D gene is left open where the match is weak. Size is stated for part of the rows, as once, few or many counts, or as a class when the clone is expanded.

J gene	clone size	D gene	V gene	CDR3 length	CDR3 protein	CDR3 DNA
TRBJ1-6	NA	NA	TRBV19	14	CASSDENRNSPLHF	TGTGCCAGTAGTGATGAGAATCGTAATTCACCCCTCCACTTT
TRBJ2-1	NA	NA	TRBV7-3	13	CASSPGDGNEQFF	TGTGCCAGCAGCCCGGGAGACGGAAATGAGCAGTTCTTC
TRBJ2-2	NA	NA	TRBV28	15	CASNAYGFQAGELFF	TGTGCCAGCAATGCATACGGTTTTCAGGCCGGGGAGCTGTTTTTT
TRBJ2-4	NA	NA	TRBV7-2	15	CARRGRGIGKNIQYF	TGTGCCAGGCGCGGAAGGGGTATAGGCAAAAACATTCAGTACTTC
TRBJ1-1	few	NA	TRBV7-8	20	CASSPYRVAGSTGSNTEAFF	TGTGCCAGCAGCCCCTACAGGGTCGCTGGCTCAACAGGGTCGAACACTGAAGCTTTCTTT
TRBJ2-1	NA	NA	TRBV27	14	CASVERYPSNEQFF	TGTGCCAGCGTAGAGCGGTATCCCTCCAATGAGCAGTTCTTC
TRBJ2-7	NA	NA	TRBV28	14	CASSLIVSTYEQYF	TGTGCCAGCAGTTTGATAGTGAGTACCTACGAGCAGTACTTC
TRBJ2-7	NA	TRBD2	TRBV10-3	14	CAIREREQGYEQYF	TGTGCCATCAGGGAGCGGGAGCAGGGATACGAGCAGTACTTC
TRBJ2-2	NA	TRBD2	TRBV27	16	CASSTQREGLLGELFF	TGTGCCAGCAGTACCCAGCGGGAGGGCCTTCTCGGGGAGCTGTTTTTT
TRBJ2-7	NA	NA	TRBV19	14	CASSKTATGYEQYF	TGTGCCAGTAGTAAAACTGCGACAGGCTACGAGCAGTACTTC
TRBJ1-1	NA	TRBD1	TRBV5-1	18	CASSPLLGQGPSNTEAFF	TGCGCCAGCAGCCCTCTCCTGGGACAGGGCCCGTCGAACACTGAAGCTTTCTTT
TRBJ1-5	NA	NA	TRBV23-1	18	CASSQSGPDRRLGQPQHF	TGCGCCAGCAGTCAATCGGGCCCCGACAGGAGGCTAGGTCAGCCCCAGCATTTT
TRBJ2-6	NA	NA	TRBV5-6	15	CASGDGASGANVLTF	TGTGCCAGCGGTGATGGGGCCTCTGGGGCCAACGTCCTGACTTTC
TRBJ2-7	NA	NA	TRBV19	15	CASSPGLQSSYEQYF	TGTGCCAGTAGTCCGGGACTCCAGAGCTCCTACGAGCAGTACTTC
TRBJ2-2	NA	TRBD1	TRBV19	14	CASTTQGATGELFF	TGTGCCAGCACGACGCAGGGGGCAACCGGGGAGCTGTTTTTT
TRBJ2-7	NA	TRBD1	TRBV24-1	15	CATSEAHRGPNEQYF	TGTGCCACCAGTGAAGCCCACAGGGGCCCGAACGAGCAGTACTTC
TRBJ1-2	once	NA	TRBV10-3	16	CAISESDRPSSYGYTF	TGTGCCATCAGTGAGTCAGACAGACCATCGAGCTATGGCTACACCTTC
TRBJ2-3	NA	NA	TRBV24-1	15	CATSGPQGGVDTQYF	TGTGCCACCAGTGGGCCGCAAGGAGGAGTAGATACGCAGTATTTT
TRBJ1-2	NA	TRBD1	TRBV6-6	15	CASSYTEQGADGYTF	TGTGCCAGCAGTTACACTGAACAGGGGGCGGACGGCTACACCTTC
TRBJ2-5	NA	NA	TRBV28	13	CASSFRGRETQYF	TGTGCCAGCAGTTTTAGAGGGAGGGAGACCCAGTACTTC
TRBJ1-1	NA	NA	TRBV18	18	CASSRRGVPESWNTEAFF	TGTGCCAGCTCACGGAGAGGAGTGCCCGAAAGCTGGAACACTGAAGCTTTCTTT
TRBJ1-4	NA	NA	TRBV30	12	CAWSPSGEKLFF	TGTGCCTGGAGTCCGTCGGGGGAAAAACTGTTTTTT
TRBJ2-1	NA	TRBD2	TRBV7-9	17	CASSPVGLADIYNEQFF	TGTGCCAGCAGCCCGGTAGGACTAGCGGATATCTACAATGAGCAGTTCTTC
TRBJ2-1	NA	TRBD2	TRBV6-2/TRBV6-3	15	CASSYYAGVGNEQFF	TGTGCCAGCAGTTACTACGCGGGAGTGGGCAATGAGCAGTTCTTC
TRBJ2-7	NA	TRBD2	TRBV29-1	15	CSVVMVGGGAYEQYF	TGCAGCGTTGTTATGGTCGGGGGGGGCGCCTACGAGCAGTACTTC
TRBJ1-4	NA	TRBD1	TRBV7-6	18	CASSLVSGRGGTNEKLFF	TGTGCCAGCAGCTTAGTATCAGGGCGAGGGGGCACTAATGAAAAACTGTTTTTT